The present entry profiles one T cell receptor beta chain with its context. Sequencing ends 3 residues short of the CDR3 end; the germline J gene provides the rest. The data were obtained in a study of T cells in women clearing cervical HPV infection. CDR3 size: 15 residues. Trimming left V 0 bases short and J 4 bases short, with 15 bases between. CDR1 and CDR2 from the germline V gene are GTSNPN and SVGIG (reference sequence). Cervical HPV DNA detected by MY09/MY11 PCR, typed by dot-blot. Assay: immunoSEQ multiplex PCR; the TCRdb copy retains only in-frame clones and omits some. The sample table sets out 25,000 to 35,000 clones.

This TCR was recovered from a woman between 18 and 70 years old with a cervical HPV16 infection that either progressed to CIN3+ or cleared (not recorded which). The V and J genes are TRBV30 and TRBJ2-5; D unresolved. The sequenced sample was blood buffy coat. CDR3 amino acids: CAWSVSNWPGETQYF. The sequenced CDR3 bases are TGTGCCTGGAGTGTAAGTAATTGGCCAGGAGAGACC.